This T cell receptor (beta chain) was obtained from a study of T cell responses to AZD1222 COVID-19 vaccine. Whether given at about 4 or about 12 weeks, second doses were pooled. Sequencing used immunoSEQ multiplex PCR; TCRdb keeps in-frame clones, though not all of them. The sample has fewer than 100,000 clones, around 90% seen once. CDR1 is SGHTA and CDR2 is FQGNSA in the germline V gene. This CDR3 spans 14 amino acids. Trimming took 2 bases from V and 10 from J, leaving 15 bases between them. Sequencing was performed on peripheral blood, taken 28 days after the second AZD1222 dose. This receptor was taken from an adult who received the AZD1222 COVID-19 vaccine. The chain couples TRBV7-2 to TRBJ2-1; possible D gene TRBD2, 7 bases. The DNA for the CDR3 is TGTGCCAGCAGCTTATCCCCGGGGGGCTTGGAGCAGTTCTTC. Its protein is CASSLSPGGLEQFF. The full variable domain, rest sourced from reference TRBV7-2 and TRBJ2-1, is GAGVSQSPSNKVTEKGKDVELRCDPISGHTALYWYRQSLGQGLEFLIYFQGNSAPDKSGLPSDRFSAERTGGSVSTLTIQRTQQEDSAVYLCASSLSPGGLEQFFGPGTRLTVL.